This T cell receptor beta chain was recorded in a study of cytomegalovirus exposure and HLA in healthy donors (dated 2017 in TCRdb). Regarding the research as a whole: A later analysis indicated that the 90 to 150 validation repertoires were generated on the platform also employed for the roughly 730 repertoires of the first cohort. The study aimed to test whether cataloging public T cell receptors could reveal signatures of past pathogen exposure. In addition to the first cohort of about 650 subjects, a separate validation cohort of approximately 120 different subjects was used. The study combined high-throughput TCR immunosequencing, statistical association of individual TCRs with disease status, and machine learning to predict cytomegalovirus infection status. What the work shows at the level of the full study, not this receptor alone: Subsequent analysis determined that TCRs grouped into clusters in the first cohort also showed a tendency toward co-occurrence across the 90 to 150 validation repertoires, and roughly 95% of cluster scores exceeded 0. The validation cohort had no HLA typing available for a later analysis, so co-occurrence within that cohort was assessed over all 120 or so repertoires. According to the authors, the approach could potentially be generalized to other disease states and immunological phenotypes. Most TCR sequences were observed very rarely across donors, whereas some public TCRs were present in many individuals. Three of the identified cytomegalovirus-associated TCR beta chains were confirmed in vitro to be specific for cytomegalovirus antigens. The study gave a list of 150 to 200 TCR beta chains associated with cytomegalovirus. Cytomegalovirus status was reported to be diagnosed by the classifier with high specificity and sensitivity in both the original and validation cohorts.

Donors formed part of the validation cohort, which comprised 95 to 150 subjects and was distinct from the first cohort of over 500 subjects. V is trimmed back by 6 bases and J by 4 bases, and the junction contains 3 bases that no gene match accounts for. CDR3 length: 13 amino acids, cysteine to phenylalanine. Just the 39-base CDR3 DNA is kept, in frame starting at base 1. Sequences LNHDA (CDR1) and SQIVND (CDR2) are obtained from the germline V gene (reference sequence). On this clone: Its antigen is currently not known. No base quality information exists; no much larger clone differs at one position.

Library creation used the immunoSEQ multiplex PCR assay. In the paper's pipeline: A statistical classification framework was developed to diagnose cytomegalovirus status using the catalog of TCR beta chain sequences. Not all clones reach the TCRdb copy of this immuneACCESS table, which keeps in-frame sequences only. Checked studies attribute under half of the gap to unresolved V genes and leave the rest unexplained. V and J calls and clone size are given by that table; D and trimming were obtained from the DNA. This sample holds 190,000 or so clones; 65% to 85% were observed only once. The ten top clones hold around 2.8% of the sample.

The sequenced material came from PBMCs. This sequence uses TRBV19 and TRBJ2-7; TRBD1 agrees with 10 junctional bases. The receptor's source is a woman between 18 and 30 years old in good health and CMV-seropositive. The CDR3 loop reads CASSGTGVYEQYF. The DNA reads TGTGCCAGTAGCGGGACAGGGGTATACGAGCAGTACTTC.